This T cell receptor (beta chain) is drawn from a study of T-cell reconstitution after alpha-beta-depleted transplantation in children (dated by TCRdb to 2016 to 2017). As for the study more broadly: The study quantitatively tracked T-cell immune reconstitution after TCRalphabeta/CD19-depleted allogeneic hematopoietic cell transplantation in children using TCR repertoire profiling. What the research found in general, with its limitations: In some patients, high TCRbeta diversity at day 60 was attributed to recipient T cells and intrathymic progenitors that had survived conditioning. The frequencies of hyperexpanded clones fell over the following months, and after one year, T-cell counts and TCRbeta diversity were mostly attributed to newly produced T cells. About two months after transplant, the apparently early recovery of alphabetaT-cell counts reportedly depended on just several hundred clones that had expanded rapidly and came from non-depleted graft cells.

The CDR3 spans 13 residues, from the cysteine through the phenylalanine. Only the CDR3 DNA stays, 39 bases, in frame from base 1. Cut back by 1 base and 7 bases, the V and J ends lie 5 bases apart. CDR1 KGHSH and CDR2 LQKENI were looked up in the germline V gene. The library was produced with PCR. The instrument given in TCRdb is Illumina HiSeq 2500. To normalize quantification of the TCRbeta repertoire, the TCR libraries were built with molecular barcoding that relied on unique molecular identifiers. TCRdb itself trimmed the public reads at Q25 with fastp, ran MiXCR and retained productive beta chains. Entries that share a CDR3 protein sequence are merged under the most common genes and DNA. This sample comprises tens of thousands of distinct CDR3 sequences, roughly 5% of them detected only once. The leading ten clones occupy over 25% of the sample. This clonotype was seen more than once but under ten times. Its antigen has not been determined. No base qualities exist here, and no much larger clone lies one base off it.

This specimen's time point label, interpreted: day 60 (about 2 months) after transplantation. The treatment or condition label on this specimen signifies: allogeneic hematopoietic cell transplantation with graft depleted of TCRalphabeta T cells and CD19 B cells. The transplant recipients were children given TCRalphabeta/CD19-depleted allogeneic hematopoietic cell grafts. This sequence originates from a female patient aged 2 to 10 who had a stem cell transplant for aplastic anemia, so the T cells may come from the graft donor. The sample consisted of PBMCs, mostly from graft donor cells, taken 60 days after TCRalphabeta/CD19-depleted stem cell transplant. This chain joins TRBV18 to TRBJ1-6, with the D gene not clear enough to name. The DNA sequence reads TGTGCCAGCTCACCACAAGAAAATTCACCCCTCCACTTT. Its protein product is CASSPQENSPLHF.